These 30 T cell receptor beta chains were all obtained from the same sample, sequenced in a study of neurological immune-mediated disorders (dated by TCRdb to between 2018 and 2020). Library prep was done by 5' RACE. TCRdb shows the sequencer as Illumina HiSeq 2500. TCRdb reran the public reads through fastp at Q25 and MiXCR, keeping productive beta chains. When rows share a CDR3 protein, they turn into one entry using the most common DNA and genes. The table for this sample lists tens of thousands of distinct CDR3 sequences; roughly 5.6% of them were counted only once. The ten largest clones add up to 6.5% to 9% of the sample. The material sequenced was PBMCs. Receptors were obtained from a young man with multiple sclerosis.

This clonotype was counted ten times or more. The genes are TRBV10-3 and TRBJ1-2; no firm D call. Trimming left V 0 bases short and J 6 bases short, with 14 bases between. This CDR3 contains 15 residues. Germline V lookup: CDR1 ENHRY, CDR2 SYGVKD. The CDR3 here is CAISESGYPSDGYTF. In nucleotides, the CDR3 is TGTGCCATCAGTGAGTCAGGATACCCTAGTGATGGCTACACCTTC.

This clonotype was counted many times. V is TRBV3-1 and J is TRBJ2-3; D uncertain. Germline assignment: CDR1 LGHDT and CDR2 YNNKEL (reference sequence). Trimming removed 3 bases from V and 4 bases from J, with 14 bases in between. The CDR3 extends over 15 amino acids. CDR3 coding DNA: TGTGCCAGCAGCCAGCAGTACATAAAGTCAGATACGCAGTATTTT. Translating it yields CASSQQYIKSDTQYF.

This clonotype was recorded at least ten times. The J gene is TRBJ2-5, the V gene TRBV5-1; D might be TRBD1 or TRBD2, each matching 5 bases. Germline loops: CDR1 SGHRS, CDR2 YFSETQ. This CDR3 is built from 16 residues. V was clipped by 1 base and J by 5 bases, with 18 bases between them. CDR3: CASSLQPGPRGETQYF. The CDR3 coding sequence is TGCGCCAGCAGCTTGCAACCGGGACCTCGGGGTGAGACCCAGTACTTC.

This clonotype was detected ten times or more. This rearrangement joins TRBV6-6 to TRBJ1-2; 11 nucleotides line up with TRBD1. This CDR3 has 16 amino acids. The ends lost 5 bases at V and 7 bases at J; junction bases unmatched: 12. The V gene's germline CDR1 is MNHNY and CDR2 SVGAGI (reference sequence). The CDR3 nucleotides read TGTGCCAGCAGTCACGGACAGGGGGCGCGAGAATCTGGCTACACCTTC. Translating it yields CASSHGQGARESGYTF.

This clonotype was detected ten times or more. The J gene is TRBJ2-2, the V gene TRBV12-3 or TRBV12-4; 9 bases line up with TRBD2. The CDR3 is made up of 16 amino acids. J lost 6 bases, V lost 4 bases, and 9 bases had no gene match. CDR3 sequence: CASSYTGTSRAGELFF. DNA of the CDR3: TGTGCCAGCAGTTATACCGGGACTAGCCGGGCCGGGGAGCTGTTTTTT.

There are many counts of this clonotype. J is TRBJ2-5 and V is TRBV15; TRBD1 or TRBD2 may be the D gene (6 bases each). Germline values: CDR1 LNHNV, CDR2 YYDKDF (reference sequence). V dropped 1 base and J dropped 6 bases, with 21 bases sitting between them. The CDR3 loop spans 17 amino acids. CDR3 DNA: TGTGCCACCAGCAGAGTGGGACTTGGGGGGCCATCGAAGACCCAGTACTTC. Protein: CATSRVGLGGPSKTQYF.

This clonotype has a count of ten or more. This chain joins TRBV15 and TRBJ1-5; no definite D call. Germline V gene data show CDR1 as LNHNV and CDR2 as YYDKDF (reference sequence). With 2 bases removed from V and 3 bases from J, the gap between germline ends came to 11 bases. The CDR3 extends over 15 amino acids. The CDR3 is CATSRLRAHNQPQHF. The CDR3 DNA follows: TGTGCCACCAGCAGACTCCGGGCCCACAATCAGCCCCAGCATTTT.

This clonotype was seen more than once but under ten times. The chain uses TRBV29-1 and TRBJ2-2; D unresolved. The CDR3 runs 12 residues. Trimming pared 6 bases from V and 4 bases from J, leaving 9 bases between. Germline V CDR1 and CDR2: SQVTM, ANQGSEA. The CDR3 coding sequence is TGCAGCGTCCCCAAAGGCACCGGGGAGCTGTTTTTT. Its translation: CSVPKGTGELFF.

This clonotype was seen many times. This sequence joins TRBV20-1 and TRBJ2-4, with D perhaps being TRBD1 or TRBD2 (6 bases each). Germline loops: CDR1 DFQATT, CDR2 SNEGSKA (reference sequence). Trimming removed 6 bases from V and 0 bases from J, with 12 bases in between. The CDR3 is 14 amino acids. The CDR3 sequence is CSASKGGAKNIQYF. The CDR3 DNA reads as TGCAGTGCAAGCAAGGGGGGAGCCAAAAACATTCAGTACTTC.

This clonotype was recorded a few times. In this CDR3 the conserved last residue, phenylalanine or tryptophan, is missing, so a read error is likely. This rearrangement joins TRBV29-1 to TRBJ1-2; D is possibly TRBD1 (6 bases). The CDR3 is 14 amino acids. V was cut by 2 bases and J by 3 bases, with 13 bases left in between. CDR1 is SQVTM and CDR2 is ANQGSEA in the germline V gene. CDR3 DNA: TGCAGCGTTGAAATGAGGACAGTGGACTATGGCTACACCAAC. This sequence encodes CSVEMRTVDYGYTN.

This clonotype appeared many times. The chain is built from TRBV5-1 and TRBJ1-5, with a possible D match to TRBD1 (5 bases). CDR1 and CDR2 (germline): SGHRS, YFSETQ. Trimming shortened V by 5 bases and J by 4 bases, and 13 bases separated the two germline ends. This CDR3 comprises 14 residues. The CDR3 loop reads CASRGTGINQPQHF. The CDR3 DNA is TGCGCCAGCAGGGGGACCGGGATAAATCAGCCCCAGCATTTT.

This chain links TRBV27 with TRBJ1-5, with TRBD1 matching over 7 bases. CDR1 MNHEY and CDR2 SMNVEV come from the germline V gene (reference sequence). The trim removed 5 bases at V and 4 bases at J, leaving 8 bases unmatched. CDR3 length: 15 residues. The CDR3: CASSPTTGLNQPQHF. Here the CDR3 DNA reads TGTGCCAGCAGTCCAACGACAGGGTTGAATCAGCCCCAGCATTTT.

This clonotype was observed many times. This chain uses TRBV20-1 with TRBJ2-1, with TRBD2 matching 11 bases. The CDR3 consists of 14 residues. Germline V lookup: CDR1 DFQATT, CDR2 SNEGSKA (reference sequence). V lost 6 bases to trimming and J lost 5 bases; unmatched junction nucleotides: 6. CDR3 coding DNA: TGCAGTGCGTTAGCGGGGGGGCGCGACAATGAGCAGTTCTTC. It encodes CSALAGGRDNEQFF.

This clonotype was recorded at least ten times. The chain employs TRBV5-1 and TRBJ2-3; unclear D gene. The CDR3 has 14 amino acids. CDR1 is SGHRS and CDR2 is YFSETQ in the germline V gene. The germline V and J ends were trimmed by 5 bases and 4 bases, with 14 bases remaining between them. The DNA of the CDR3 is TGCGCCAGCAGTACTCTCGGTTTGGCAGATACGCAGTATTTT. As protein: CASSTLGLADTQYF.

This clonotype was detected many times. V is TRBV5-1 and J is TRBJ1-6; no clear D. Trimming left V 0 bases short and J 7 bases short, with 8 bases between. The length of the CDR3 is 14 residues. Germline V CDR1 and CDR2: SGHRS, YFSETQ. CDR3 DNA sequence: TGCGCCAGCAGCTTGGAATTCTCCAATTCACCCCTCCACTTT. It is translated as CASSLEFSNSPLHF.

This clonotype was seen repeatedly, ten times or more. The rearrangement links TRBV5-1 to TRBJ1-2, with D maybe TRBD1 (6 bases). V lost 4 bases and J lost 7, with 23 bases in between. The V gene's germline CDR1 is SGHRS and CDR2 YFSETQ. The CDR3 extends over 16 amino acids. CDR3 DNA sequence: TGCGCCAGCAGCCCGGGAGGTGGGGGCGAATCGTCTGGCTACACCTTC. This codes for CASSPGGGGESSGYTF.

This clonotype was recorded at least ten times. The rearrangement links TRBV29-1 to TRBJ2-1; tentative D call: TRBD1 (5 bases). Trimming took 7 bases from V and 4 from J, leaving 14 bases between them. Germline V gene lookup returns CDR1 SQVTM and CDR2 ANQGSEA. This CDR3 is built from 13 residues. This CDR3 is CSDWEGVYNEQFF. The CDR3 region has the DNA TGCAGCGACTGGGAAGGGGTTTACAATGAGCAGTTCTTC.

This clonotype was seen at least ten times. The chain links TRBV20-1 to TRBJ2-7, with 10 bases that match TRBD2. Losses at the gene ends were 7 bases for V and 1 base for J; bases not matched to a gene: 4. Per the germline V gene, CDR1 is DFQATT and CDR2 is SNEGSKA (reference sequence). The CDR3 totals 13 residues. The DNA for the CDR3 is TGCAGTGTTGAACTAGCGGGATCCTACGAGCAGTACTTC. Translating gives CSVELAGSYEQYF.

This chain links TRBV29-1 with TRBJ2-1, with D perhaps matching TRBD1 or TRBD2 (6 bases each). Trimming pared 7 bases from V and 10 bases from J, leaving 23 bases between. Germline CDR1 and CDR2: SQVTM and ANQGSEA. CDR3 length equals 14 residues. CDR3 nucleotide sequence: TGCAGCGCCGTAGAGACTAGAGGGGGATTGGAGCAGTTCTTC. The encoded protein is CSAVETRGGLEQFF.

This clonotype has ten or more counts. The chain has TRBV20-1 and TRBJ2-1; 15 positions match TRBD2. The V gene's germline CDR1 is DFQATT and CDR2 SNEGSKA (reference sequence). The V gene end was trimmed by 6 bases and the J gene end by 7 bases; junction bases not matched to a gene: 10. This CDR3 spans 16 amino acids. CDR3 sequence: CSAPGLAGGRSNEQFF. The DNA of the CDR3 is TGCAGTGCACCCGGACTAGCGGGAGGGAGGAGTAATGAGCAGTTCTTC.

This clonotype was counted at least ten times. The chain couples TRBV5-1 to TRBJ2-7, with a tentative D call TRBD1 (6 bases). V dropped 0 bases and J dropped 2 bases, with 9 bases sitting between them. This CDR3 spans 14 amino acids. In germline, CDR1 is SGHRS, CDR2 YFSETQ. The chain's CDR3 is CASSLGDTAYEQYF. CDR3 DNA sequence: TGCGCCAGCAGCTTGGGGGACACTGCCTACGAGCAGTACTTC.

The sample holds many counts of this clonotype. The chain links TRBV7-3 to TRBJ2-5, with TRBD2 matching 8 bases. The trim removed 5 bases at V and 5 bases at J, leaving 10 bases unmatched. The length of the CDR3 is 15 residues. Germline V lookup: CDR1 SGHTA, CDR2 FQGTGA. In DNA, the CDR3 is TGTGCCAGCAGCCCCACGGGACTAGTAATGGAGACCCAGTACTTC. This translates into CASSPTGLVMETQYF.

This clonotype was detected ten times or more. The chain uses TRBV5-1 and TRBJ2-1; no clear D. Trimming removed 2 bases at V and 9 bases at J, with 15 bases between. The V gene's germline CDR1 is SGHRS and CDR2 YFSETQ. The CDR3 has 14 residues. The CDR3 sequence is CASSLETRLGEQFF. CDR3 DNA sequence: TGCGCCAGCAGCTTAGAGACGCGCCTCGGTGAGCAGTTCTTC.

This clonotype was picked up many times. The chain couples TRBV7-9 to TRBJ2-7, with TRBD1 matching over 8 bases. Germline loops: CDR1 SEHNR, CDR2 FQNEAQ (reference sequence). The CDR3 contains 15 residues. J gave up 0 bases and V 5 bases, and 6 bases lay outside the gene matches. As DNA, the CDR3 is TGTGCCAGCAGCCCAGGGGGCCGGAGCTCCTACGAGCAGTACTTC. It codes for CASSPGGRSSYEQYF.

This clonotype was picked up many times. The genes are TRBV7-2 and TRBJ1-2; D perhaps matches TRBD1 (6 bases). The length of the CDR3 is 14 residues. V shed 5 bases and J shed 7 bases, with 17 bases lying between them. In germline, CDR1 is SGHTA, CDR2 FQGNSA. The CDR3 DNA reads TGTGCCAGCAGCCAGGGCAACAGGGTTGGTGGCTACACCTTC. Residues: CASSQGNRVGGYTF.

This rearrangement joins TRBV11-3 to TRBJ2-1; 7 bases fit TRBD2. Germline CDR1 SGHNT, CDR2 YENEEA. The CDR3 length is 15 residues. The ends lost 5 bases at V and 1 base at J; junction bases unmatched: 5. The CDR3 DNA follows: TGTGCCAGCAGCCCGGGGGGTACTTCCTACAATGAGCAGTTCTTC. Protein sequence: CASSPGGTSYNEQFF.

This clonotype was seen at least ten times. The chain carries TRBV27 and TRBJ2-7; D is unclear. Trimming removed 6 bases at V and 6 bases at J, with 9 bases between. Germline CDR1 MNHEY, CDR2 SMNVEV (reference sequence). The CDR3 has 11 residues. This chain's CDR3 is CASRTPSEQYF. CDR3 DNA sequence: TGTGCCAGCAGAACCCCCTCCGAGCAGTACTTC.

This clonotype was observed many times. The chain uses TRBV7-9 and TRBJ1-4; 7 bases map to TRBD1. The CDR3 totals 15 residues. The trim removed 5 bases at V and 8 bases at J, leaving 11 bases unmatched. Germline CDR1 SEHNR, CDR2 FQNEAQ (reference sequence). The CDR3 loop reads CASSSTGAAGEKLFF. The CDR3 bases are TGTGCCAGCAGCAGCACAGGGGCCGCGGGAGAAAAACTGTTTTTT.

Ten or more counts support this clonotype. The chain combines TRBV7-9 with TRBJ2-6; no definite D call. The germline CDR1 and CDR2 sequences are SEHNR and FQNEAQ (reference sequence). This CDR3 spans 16 amino acids. Trimming stripped 1 base from V and 0 bases from J, with 7 bases between. CDR3 protein: CASSLGVYSGANVLTF. The CDR3 region has the DNA TGTGCCAGCAGCTTAGGGGTATACTCTGGGGCCAACGTCCTGACTTTC.

This clonotype was seen ten or more times. This chain joins TRBV6-5 and TRBJ2-1; TRBD2 is a possible D gene (5 bases). Germline V gene lookup returns CDR1 MNHEY and CDR2 SVGAGI. The CDR3 consists of 14 residues. Between the trimmed V and J ends, which lost 2 bases and 10 bases, there was a span of 15 bases. DNA for the CDR3: TGTGCCAGCAGTTACACCGGAGGTTCCCTGGAGCAGTTCTTC. Translated, it gives CASSYTGGSLEQFF.